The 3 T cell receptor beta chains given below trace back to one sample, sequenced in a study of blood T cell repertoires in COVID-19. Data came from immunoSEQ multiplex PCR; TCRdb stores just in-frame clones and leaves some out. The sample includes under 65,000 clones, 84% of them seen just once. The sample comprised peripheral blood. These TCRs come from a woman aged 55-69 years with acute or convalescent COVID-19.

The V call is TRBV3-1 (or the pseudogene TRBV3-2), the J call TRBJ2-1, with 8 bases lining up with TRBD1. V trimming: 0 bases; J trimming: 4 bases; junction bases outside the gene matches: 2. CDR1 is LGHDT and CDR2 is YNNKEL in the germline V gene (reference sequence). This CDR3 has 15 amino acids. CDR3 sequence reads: CASSQDGQGYNEQFF. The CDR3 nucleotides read TGTGCCAGCAGCCAAGACGGACAGGGATACAATGAGCAGTTCTTC.

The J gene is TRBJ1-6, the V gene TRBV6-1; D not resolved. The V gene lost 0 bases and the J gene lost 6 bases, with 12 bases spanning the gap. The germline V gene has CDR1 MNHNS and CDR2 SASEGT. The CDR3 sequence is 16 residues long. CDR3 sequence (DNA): TGTGCCAGCAGTGAAGCGCGGGTTGCCATTAATTCACCCCTCCACTTT. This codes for CASSEARVAINSPLHF.

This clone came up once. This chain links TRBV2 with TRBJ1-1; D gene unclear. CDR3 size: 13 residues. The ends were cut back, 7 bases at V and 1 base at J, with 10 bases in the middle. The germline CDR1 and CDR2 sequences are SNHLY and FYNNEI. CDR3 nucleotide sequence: TGTGCCAGCATGGAATCAGGGAACACTGAAGCTTTCTTT. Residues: CASMESGNTEAFF.